The clone carrying this T cell receptor beta chain was detected only a few times. Its antigen is undetermined. TCRdb ran MiXCR on the 5' RACE reads and lists one entry per CDR3 protein. The table includes under 500,000 distinct CDR3 sequences, roughly an eighth detected once. This sample is part of a study of identical twins. This CDR3 is built from 14 residues. V was trimmed by 5 bases and J by 6 bases, leaving 16 bases between them. The germline V gene has CDR1 ENHRY and CDR2 SYGVKD. Study conclusions and caveats: Researchers reported weaker excess twin sharing in beta out-of-frame sequences.

These records were also assigned to another study, of yellow fever vaccine responses in identical twins.

The TCR sequence derives from a woman in her late teens or twenties in good health. The sequencing sample was made of CD4+ T cells sorted from blood. J is TRBJ2-5 and V is TRBV10-3; a possible D gene is TRBD1 (6 bases). The CDR3 is CAISTDRASKTQYF. DNA for the CDR3: TGTGCCATCAGTACGGACAGAGCCTCCAAGACCCAGTACTTC.